Following are 7 T cell receptor beta chains from one sample sequenced in a study of CD4 T cells in relation to SARS-CoV-2 and coronaviruses. Libraries were prepared by immunoSEQ multiplex PCR; TCRdb keeps only in-frame clonotypes and omits some of them. The sample contains some 29,000 clones, 60% to 85% of which appear only once. Antigens of these TCRs are unknown. The unexposed donors gave CD4+ T cells in about 2010-2019, prior to COVID-19. Isolation of CD4+ T cells took place after about eleven days in culture. Source material: CD4+ T cells from PBMCs, cultured in vitro. These receptor sequences come from a human donor in good health.

This chain uses TRBV6-5 with TRBJ1-1; D call uncertain. Germline CDR1 reads MNHEY; CDR2 reads SVGAGI. The CDR3 consists of 14 residues. V was cut by 8 bases and J by 2 bases, with 15 bases left in between. CDR3 nucleotides: TGTGCCAGCTCTATCGAGCGGGGAAACACTGAAGCTTTCTTT. Its protein is CASSIERGNTEAFF.

The J gene is TRBJ2-5, the V gene TRBV5-1, with D perhaps matching TRBD2 (7 bases). In germline, CDR1 is SGHRS, CDR2 YFSETQ. The V end lost 2 bases, the J end lost 5 bases, and 19 bases lay between the germline ends. The CDR3 consists of 16 residues. CDR3 coding DNA: TGCGCCAGCAGCTTTTCCGGGACTGGGGGGGCGGAGACCCAGTACTTC. Translation gives CASSFSGTGGAETQYF.

The rearrangement uses TRBV14 and TRBJ2-3; 8 bases agree with TRBD1. Trimming took 4 bases from V and 0 from J; bases not matched to a gene: 3. The CDR3 runs to 15 residues. CDR1 and CDR2 from the germline V gene are SGHDN and FVKESK. The CDR3 sequence: CASSPRTGSTDTQYF. In DNA form, the CDR3 reads TGTGCCAGCAGCCCAAGGACAGGGAGCACAGATACGCAGTATTTT.

This sequence joins TRBV7-9 and TRBJ1-4; the D gene is possibly TRBD1 (6 bases). CDR3 length: 15 residues. In germline, CDR1 is SEHNR, CDR2 FQNEAQ (reference sequence). V lost 1 base, J lost 8 bases, and 14 bases lay in between. Here the CDR3 DNA reads TGTGCCAGCAGCTTAGGGGGGCCAGGGCAAGAAAAACTGTTTTTT. This sequence encodes CASSLGGPGQEKLFF.

The rearrangement joins TRBV4-1 to TRBJ2-3, with D hard to call. CDR3 size: 15 residues. V gave up 4 bases and J gave up 2 bases, with 13 bases separating them. Germline CDR1 is MGHRA and CDR2 is YSYEKL. In nucleotides, the CDR3 is TGCGCCAGCAGCCTTCAGCCGGGCTCCACAGATACGCAGTATTTT. Translating it yields CASSLQPGSTDTQYF.

The chain has TRBV7-3 and TRBJ2-3, with TRBD2 identical over 11 bases. Trimming cost V 4 bases and J 4 bases; bases outside gene matches: 7. The CDR3 is 16 amino acids. Germline values: CDR1 SGHTA, CDR2 FQGTGA. In nucleotides, the CDR3 is TGTGCCAGCAGCTCGGGACTAGCGGACGGGGCAGATACGCAGTATTTT. Its protein is CASSSGLADGADTQYF.

The rearrangement uses TRBV7-9 and TRBJ1-2, with 7 bases identical to TRBD1. Germline V CDR1 and CDR2: SEHNR, FQNEAQ (reference sequence). V shed 5 bases and J 5 bases; nucleotides not matched to a gene: 5. This CDR3 comprises 13 residues. Here the CDR3 reads CASSPQQGYGYTF. The CDR3 region has the DNA TGTGCCAGCAGCCCCCAACAGGGGTATGGCTACACCTTC.